This T cell receptor (beta chain) was documented in a study of shared clonotypes between healthy human individuals. Study-level information: Per donor, CD8 memory used one plate, CD8 naive used two, CD4 memory used three and CD4 naive used three.

Profiling relied on immunoSEQ multiplex PCR, and the TCRdb table lists in-frame clones only, not all of them. The sample contains about 2.4 million clones, approximately 90% of which appear only once. V lost 8 bases, J lost 7 bases, and 20 bases lay in between. Germline CDR1 reads MNHNS; CDR2 reads SASEGT. CDR3 length: 14 residues. This clone was recorded only once. The sequencing sample was made of naive CD4+ T cells sorted from blood. Stated subset: CD45RA+ positively selected. The TCR originated in a man younger than 35 in good health. The chain joins TRBV6-1 to TRBJ1-1; the D is unclear. CDR3 sequence reads: CASWIGRPSSEAFF. DNA of the CDR3: TGTGCCAGCTGGATTGGAAGACCGAGCAGTGAAGCTTTCTTT.